The clone carrying this T cell receptor (beta chain) came up a few times. Antigen: not known. Germline values: CDR1 SGHRS, CDR2 YFSETQ. This CDR3 region has 15 residues. Deletions cut 2 bases from V and 2 bases from J, with 14 bases between. The source of the sample is a study of T cell repertoires in cytomegalovirus infection. Via MiXCR, TCRdb re-called the reads, giving one row per CDR3 protein. The sample consists of 700,000 to 950,000 distinct CDR3 sequences, 30% to 35% of them appearing once. The sequence came from a human donor in good health (CMV status not recorded). Some clones in this sample may be carry-over from other donors' samples. The sample in question was cultured CD8+ T cells from PBMCs, obtained from culture after CMV antigen stimulation. The rearrangement uses TRBV5-1 and TRBJ2-7, with D perhaps matching TRBD1 or TRBD2 (5 bases each). The CDR3 region is CASSFSGRFPYEQYF. As DNA, the CDR3 is TGCGCCAGCAGCTTCTCGGGACGGTTTCCCTACGAGCAGTACTTC.